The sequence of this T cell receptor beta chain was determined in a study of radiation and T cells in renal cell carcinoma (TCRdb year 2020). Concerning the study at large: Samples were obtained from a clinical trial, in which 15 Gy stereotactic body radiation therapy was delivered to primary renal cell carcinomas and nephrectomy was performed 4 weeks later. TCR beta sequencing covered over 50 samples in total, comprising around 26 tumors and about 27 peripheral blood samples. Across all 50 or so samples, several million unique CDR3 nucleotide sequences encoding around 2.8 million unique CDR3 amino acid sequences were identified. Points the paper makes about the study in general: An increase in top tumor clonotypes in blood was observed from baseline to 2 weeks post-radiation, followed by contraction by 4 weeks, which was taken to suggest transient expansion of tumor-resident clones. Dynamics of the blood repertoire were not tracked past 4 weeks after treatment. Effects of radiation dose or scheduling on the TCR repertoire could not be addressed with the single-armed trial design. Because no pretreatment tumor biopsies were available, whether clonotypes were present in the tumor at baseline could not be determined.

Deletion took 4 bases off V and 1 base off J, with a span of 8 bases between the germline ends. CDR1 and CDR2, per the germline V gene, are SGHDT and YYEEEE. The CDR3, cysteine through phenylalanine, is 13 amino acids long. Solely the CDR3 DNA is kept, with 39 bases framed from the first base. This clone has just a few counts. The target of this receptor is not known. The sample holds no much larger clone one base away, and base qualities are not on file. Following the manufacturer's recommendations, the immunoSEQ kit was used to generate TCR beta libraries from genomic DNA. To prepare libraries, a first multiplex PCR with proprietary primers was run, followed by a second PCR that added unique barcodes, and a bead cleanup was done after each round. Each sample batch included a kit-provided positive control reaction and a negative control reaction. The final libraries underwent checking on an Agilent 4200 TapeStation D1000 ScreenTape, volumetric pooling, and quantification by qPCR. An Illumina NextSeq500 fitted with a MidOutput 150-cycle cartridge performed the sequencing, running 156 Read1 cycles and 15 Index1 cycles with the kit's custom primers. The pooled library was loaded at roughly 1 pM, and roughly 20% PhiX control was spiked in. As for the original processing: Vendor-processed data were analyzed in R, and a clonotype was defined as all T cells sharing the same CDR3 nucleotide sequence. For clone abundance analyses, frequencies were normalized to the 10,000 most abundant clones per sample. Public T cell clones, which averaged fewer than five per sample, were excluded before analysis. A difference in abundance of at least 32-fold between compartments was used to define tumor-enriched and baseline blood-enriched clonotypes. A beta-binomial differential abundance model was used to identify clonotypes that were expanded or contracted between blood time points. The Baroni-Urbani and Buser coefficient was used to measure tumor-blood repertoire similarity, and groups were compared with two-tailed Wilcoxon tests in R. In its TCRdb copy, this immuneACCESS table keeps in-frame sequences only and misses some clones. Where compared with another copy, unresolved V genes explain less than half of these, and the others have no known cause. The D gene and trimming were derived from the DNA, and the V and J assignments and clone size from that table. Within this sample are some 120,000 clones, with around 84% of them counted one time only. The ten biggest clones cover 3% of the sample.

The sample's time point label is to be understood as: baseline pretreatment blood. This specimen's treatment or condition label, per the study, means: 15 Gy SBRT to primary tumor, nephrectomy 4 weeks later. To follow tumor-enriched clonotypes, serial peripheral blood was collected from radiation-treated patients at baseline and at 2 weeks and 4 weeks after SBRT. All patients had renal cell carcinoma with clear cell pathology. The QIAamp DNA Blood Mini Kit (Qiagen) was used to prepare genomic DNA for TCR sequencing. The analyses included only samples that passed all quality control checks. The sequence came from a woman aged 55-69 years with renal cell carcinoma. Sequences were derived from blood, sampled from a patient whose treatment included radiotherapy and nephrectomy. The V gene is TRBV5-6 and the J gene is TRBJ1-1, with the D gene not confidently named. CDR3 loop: CASSVLGNTEAFF. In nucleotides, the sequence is TGTGCCAGCAGCGTCTTAGGGAACACTGAAGCTTTCTTT.